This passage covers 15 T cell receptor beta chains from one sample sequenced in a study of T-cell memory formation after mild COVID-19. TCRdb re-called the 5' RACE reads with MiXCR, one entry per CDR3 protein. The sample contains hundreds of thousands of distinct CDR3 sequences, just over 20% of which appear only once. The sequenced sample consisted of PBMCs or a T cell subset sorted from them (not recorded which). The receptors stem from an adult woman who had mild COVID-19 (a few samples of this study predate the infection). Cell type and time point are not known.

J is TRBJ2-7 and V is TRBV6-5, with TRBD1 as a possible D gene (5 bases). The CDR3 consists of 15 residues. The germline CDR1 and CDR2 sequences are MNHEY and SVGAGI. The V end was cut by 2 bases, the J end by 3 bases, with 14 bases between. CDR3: CASSYLAQDIYEQYF. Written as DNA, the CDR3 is TGTGCCAGCAGTTACCTCGCCCAGGACATCTACGAGCAGTACTTC.

This chain's CDR3 is CASSQTGDTEAFF. The DNA of the CDR3 is TGTGCCAGCAGCCAGACAGGAGACACTGAAGCTTTCTTT. The chain combines TRBV7-9 with TRBJ1-1; the D gene is possibly TRBD1 (6 bases). Germline CDR1 reads SEHNR; CDR2 reads FQNEAQ (reference sequence). V was shortened by 5 bases and J by 3 bases, with 10 bases between the two germline ends. CDR3 length: 13 amino acids.

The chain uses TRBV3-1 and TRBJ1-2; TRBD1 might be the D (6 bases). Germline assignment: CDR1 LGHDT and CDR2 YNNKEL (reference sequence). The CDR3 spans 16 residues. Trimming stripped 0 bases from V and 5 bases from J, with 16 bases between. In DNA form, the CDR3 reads TGTGCCAGCAGCCAAGAAGGGACACCGGTTGGGTATGGCTACACCTTC. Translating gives CASSQEGTPVGYGYTF.

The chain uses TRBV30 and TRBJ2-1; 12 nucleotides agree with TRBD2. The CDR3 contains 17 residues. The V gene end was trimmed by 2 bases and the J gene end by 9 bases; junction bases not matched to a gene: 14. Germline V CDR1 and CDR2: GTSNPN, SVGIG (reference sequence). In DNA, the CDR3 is TGTGCCTGGAGTTCCCGGAGACTAGCGGGGGAATTTTGTGAGCAGTTCTTC. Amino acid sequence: CAWSSRRLAGEFCEQFF.

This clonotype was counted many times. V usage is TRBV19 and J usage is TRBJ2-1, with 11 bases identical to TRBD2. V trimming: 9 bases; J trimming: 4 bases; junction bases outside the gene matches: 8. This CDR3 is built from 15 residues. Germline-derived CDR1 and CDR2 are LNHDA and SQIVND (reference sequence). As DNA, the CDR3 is TGTGCCAGCAGCTTAGCGGGGGGGAGGTACAATGAGCAGTTCTTC. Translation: CASSLAGGRYNEQFF.

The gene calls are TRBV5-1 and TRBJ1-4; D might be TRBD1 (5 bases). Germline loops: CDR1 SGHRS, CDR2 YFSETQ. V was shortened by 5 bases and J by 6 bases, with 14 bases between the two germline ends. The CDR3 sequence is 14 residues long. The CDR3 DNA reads TGCGCCAGCAGTCGGGACGGGCGGGATGAAAAACTGTTTTTT. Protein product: CASSRDGRDEKLFF.

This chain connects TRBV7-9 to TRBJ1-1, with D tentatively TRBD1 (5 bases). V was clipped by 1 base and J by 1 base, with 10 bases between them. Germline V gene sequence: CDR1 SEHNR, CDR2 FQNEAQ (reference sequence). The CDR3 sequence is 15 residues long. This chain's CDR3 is CASSLVGTANTEAFF. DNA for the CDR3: TGTGCCAGCAGCTTAGTAGGGACCGCGAACACTGAAGCTTTCTTT.

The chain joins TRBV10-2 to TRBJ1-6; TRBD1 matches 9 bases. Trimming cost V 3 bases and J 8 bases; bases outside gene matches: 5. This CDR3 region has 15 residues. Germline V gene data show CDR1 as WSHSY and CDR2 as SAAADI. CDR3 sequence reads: CASSDNRDRDSPLHF. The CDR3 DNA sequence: TGCGCCAGCAGTGACAACCGGGACAGGGATTCACCCCTCCACTTT.

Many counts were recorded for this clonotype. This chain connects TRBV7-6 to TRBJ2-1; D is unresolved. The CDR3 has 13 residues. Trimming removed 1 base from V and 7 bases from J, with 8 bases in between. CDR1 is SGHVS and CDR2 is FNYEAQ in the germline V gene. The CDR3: CASSLEPGNEQFF. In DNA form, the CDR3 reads TGTGCCAGCAGCTTAGAACCTGGGAATGAGCAGTTCTTC.

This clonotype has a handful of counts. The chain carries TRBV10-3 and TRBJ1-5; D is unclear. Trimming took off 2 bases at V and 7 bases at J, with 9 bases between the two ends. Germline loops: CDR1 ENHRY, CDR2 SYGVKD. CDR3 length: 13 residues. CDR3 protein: CAISESSLQPQHF. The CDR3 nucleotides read TGTGCCATCAGTGAGAGCAGTCTACAGCCCCAGCATTTT.

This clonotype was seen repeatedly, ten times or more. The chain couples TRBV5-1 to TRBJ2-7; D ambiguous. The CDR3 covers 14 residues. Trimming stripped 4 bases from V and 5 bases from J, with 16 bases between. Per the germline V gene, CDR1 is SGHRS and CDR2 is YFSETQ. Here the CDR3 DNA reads TGCGCCAGCAGCCTTAGGACGATTCAGGACGAGCAGTACTTC. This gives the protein CASSLRTIQDEQYF.

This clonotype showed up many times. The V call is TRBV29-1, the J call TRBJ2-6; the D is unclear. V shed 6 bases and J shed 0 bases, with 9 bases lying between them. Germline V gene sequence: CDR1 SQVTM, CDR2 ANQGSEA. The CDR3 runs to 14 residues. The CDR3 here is CSVRLLSGANVLTF. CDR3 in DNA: TGCAGCGTCCGACTGCTCTCTGGGGCCAACGTCCTGACTTTC.

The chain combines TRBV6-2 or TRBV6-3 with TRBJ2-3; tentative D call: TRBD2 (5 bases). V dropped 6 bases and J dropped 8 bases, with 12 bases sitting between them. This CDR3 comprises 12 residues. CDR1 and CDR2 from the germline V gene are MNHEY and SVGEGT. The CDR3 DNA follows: TGTGCCAGCAGCTCTTTCGGAGGTACGCAGTATTTT. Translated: CASSSFGGTQYF.

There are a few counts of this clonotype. CDR3 loop: CAIPGGLNSGANVLTF. DNA of the CDR3: TGTGCCATACCAGGGGGTCTTAACTCTGGGGCCAACGTCCTGACTTTC. J is TRBJ2-6 and V is TRBV7-2, with 7 bases lining up with TRBD1. V lost 10 bases, J lost 0 bases, and 9 bases stayed unmatched. CDR1 is SGHTA and CDR2 is FQGNSA in the germline V gene. This CDR3 region has 16 residues.

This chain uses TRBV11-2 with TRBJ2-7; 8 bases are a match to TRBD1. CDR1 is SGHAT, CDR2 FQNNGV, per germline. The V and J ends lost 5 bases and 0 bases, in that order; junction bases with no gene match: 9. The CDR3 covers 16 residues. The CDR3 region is CASSPKLGQVSYEQYF. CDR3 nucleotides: TGTGCCAGCAGCCCGAAACTGGGACAGGTCTCCTACGAGCAGTACTTC. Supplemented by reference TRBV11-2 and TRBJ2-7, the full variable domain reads EAGVAQSPRYKIIEKRQSVAFWCNPISGHATLYWYQQILGQGPKLLIQFQNNGVVDDSQLPKDRFSAERLKGVDSTLKIQPAKLEDSAVYLCASSPKLGQVSYEQYFGPGTRLTVT.